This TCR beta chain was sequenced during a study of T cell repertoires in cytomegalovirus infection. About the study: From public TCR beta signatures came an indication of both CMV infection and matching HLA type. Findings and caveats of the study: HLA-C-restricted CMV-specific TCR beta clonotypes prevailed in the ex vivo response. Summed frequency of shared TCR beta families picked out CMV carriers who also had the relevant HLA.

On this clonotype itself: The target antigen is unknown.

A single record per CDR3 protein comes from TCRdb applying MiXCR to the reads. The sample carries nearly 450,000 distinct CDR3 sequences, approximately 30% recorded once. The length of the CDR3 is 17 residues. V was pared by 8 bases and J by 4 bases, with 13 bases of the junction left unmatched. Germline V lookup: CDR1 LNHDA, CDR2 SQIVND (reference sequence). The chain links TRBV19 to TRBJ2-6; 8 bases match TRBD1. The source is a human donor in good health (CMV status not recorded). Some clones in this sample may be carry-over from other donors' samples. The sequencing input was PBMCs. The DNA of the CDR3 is TGTGCCAGTCTAGGACAGGGTGTTACGCGGGGGGCCAACGTCCTGACTTTC. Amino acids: CASLGQGVTRGANVLTF.